The clone carrying this TCR beta chain was found a few times. Its antigen is as yet unknown. The data were taken from a study of beta chain features in type 1 diabetes. Regarding the study as a whole: Among patients with Type 1 diabetes, TCRB CDR3s were moderately but significantly shorter in every one of the four CD4+ subsets.

All of the isolated RNA was reverse transcribed, so expressed TCRB transcripts were sequenced. Generated by immunoSEQ multiplex PCR, the TCRdb table keeps only in-frame clones and is missing some. The sample lists some 360,000 clones; about 10% were seen once. CDR3 size: 13 residues. Trimming removed 6 bases from V and 6 bases from J; junction bases left unmatched: 7. The germline gives CDR1 MDHEN, CDR2 SYDVKM. The V call is TRBV28, the J call TRBJ1-2; 7 bases agree with TRBD1. Specimen: central memory CD4+ T cells from blood. The TCR sequence derives from a man aged 25-45 years with type 1 diabetes. As DNA, the CDR3 is TGTGCCAGCAGCACAGGGGCAGGGGATGGCTACACCTTC. Its protein product is CASSTGAGDGYTF.